This T cell receptor beta chain was documented in a study of radiotherapy plus CTLA-4 blockade in lung cancer. Across the study: Roughly a sixth of enrolled patients responded objectively, and 31% had disease control.

Study observations and caveats: Subsequent to radiotherapy plus ipilimumab, tumor-derived TCR clones underwent expansion in blood. Reported findings show early blood T cell clone dynamics, with interferon-beta, best predicted response.

TCRdb keeps only in-frame clones here, not all; method: immunoSEQ multiplex PCR. The table records 48,000 or so clones, roughly 86% of them present only once. The germline CDR1 and CDR2 sequences are LNHDA and SQIVND (reference sequence). The CDR3 length is 15 residues. Trimming took off 6 bases at V and 5 bases at J, with 14 bases between the two ends. The table lists this clone with a few counts. Its antigen is undetermined. The chain is built from TRBV19 and TRBJ1-6; a possible D gene is TRBD1 (6 bases). The sequenced sample was peripheral blood, obtained from a patient treated with radiotherapy plus ipilimumab. The TCR sequence derives from a human donor with non-small cell lung cancer whose response to radiotherapy plus ipilimumab could not be evaluated. CDR3 amino acids: CASRTQGQNNSPLHF. The CDR3 DNA reads TGTGCCAGTAGAACCCAAGGACAGAATAATTCACCCCTCCACTTT. Full variable domain (missing parts from reference TRBV19 and TRBJ1-6): DGGITQSPKYLFRKEGQNVTLSCEQNLNHDAMYWYRQDPGQGLRLIYYSQIVNDFQKGDIAEGYSVSREKKESFPLTVTSAQKNPTAFYLCASRTQGQNNSPLHFGNGTRLTVT.